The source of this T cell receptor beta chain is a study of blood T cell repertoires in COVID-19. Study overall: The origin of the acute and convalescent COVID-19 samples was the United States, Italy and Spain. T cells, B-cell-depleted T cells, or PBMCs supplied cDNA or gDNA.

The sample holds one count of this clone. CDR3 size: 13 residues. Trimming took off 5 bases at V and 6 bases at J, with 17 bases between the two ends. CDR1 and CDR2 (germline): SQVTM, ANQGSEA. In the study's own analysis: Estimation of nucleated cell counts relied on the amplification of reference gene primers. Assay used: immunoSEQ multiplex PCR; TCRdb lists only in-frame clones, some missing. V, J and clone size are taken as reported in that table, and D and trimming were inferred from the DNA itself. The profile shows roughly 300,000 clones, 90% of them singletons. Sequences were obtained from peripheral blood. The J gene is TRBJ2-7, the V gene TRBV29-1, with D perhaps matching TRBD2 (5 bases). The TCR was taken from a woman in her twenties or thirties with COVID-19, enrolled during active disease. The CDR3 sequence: CSVLAGGVGEQYF. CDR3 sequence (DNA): TGCAGCGTTCTCGCGGGTGGGGTCGGCGAGCAGTACTTC.